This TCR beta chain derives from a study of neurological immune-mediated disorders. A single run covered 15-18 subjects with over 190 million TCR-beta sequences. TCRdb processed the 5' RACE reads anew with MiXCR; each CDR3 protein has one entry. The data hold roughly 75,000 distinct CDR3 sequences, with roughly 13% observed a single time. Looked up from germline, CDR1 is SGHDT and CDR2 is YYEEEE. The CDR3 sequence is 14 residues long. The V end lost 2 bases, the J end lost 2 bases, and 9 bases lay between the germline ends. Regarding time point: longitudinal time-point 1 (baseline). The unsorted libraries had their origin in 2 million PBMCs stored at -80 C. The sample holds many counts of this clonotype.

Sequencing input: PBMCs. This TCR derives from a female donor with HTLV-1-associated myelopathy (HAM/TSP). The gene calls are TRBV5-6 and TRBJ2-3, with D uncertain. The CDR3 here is CASSLISTTDTQYF. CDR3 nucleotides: TGTGCCAGCAGCTTAATATCCACCACAGATACGCAGTATTTT.